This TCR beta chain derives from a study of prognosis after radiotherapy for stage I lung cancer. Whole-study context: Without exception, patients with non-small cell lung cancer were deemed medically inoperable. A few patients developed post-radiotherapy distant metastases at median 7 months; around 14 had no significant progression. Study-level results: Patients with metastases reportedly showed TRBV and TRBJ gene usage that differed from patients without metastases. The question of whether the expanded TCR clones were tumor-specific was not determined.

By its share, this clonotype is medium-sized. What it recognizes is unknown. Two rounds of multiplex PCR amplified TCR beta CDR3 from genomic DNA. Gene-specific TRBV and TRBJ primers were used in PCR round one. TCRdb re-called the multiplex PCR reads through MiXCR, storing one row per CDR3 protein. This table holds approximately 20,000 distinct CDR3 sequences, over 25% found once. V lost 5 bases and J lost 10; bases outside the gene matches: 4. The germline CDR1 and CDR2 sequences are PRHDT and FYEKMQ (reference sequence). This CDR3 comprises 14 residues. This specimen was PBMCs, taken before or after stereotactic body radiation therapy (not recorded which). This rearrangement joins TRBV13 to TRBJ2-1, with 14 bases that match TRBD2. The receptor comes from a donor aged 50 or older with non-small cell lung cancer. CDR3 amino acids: CASSGLAGGKEQFF. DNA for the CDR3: TGTGCCAGCAGCGGACTAGCGGGAGGAAAGGAGCAGTTCTTC.